This TCR beta chain was captured by sequencing in a study of shared clonotypes between healthy human individuals. The assay was immunoSEQ multiplex PCR, and TCRdb's table has in-frame clones only and misses some. This table has 2 million to 3 million clones, roughly 93% appearing once. The CDR3 spans 14 residues. Trimming cost V 6 bases and J 8 bases, with 19 bases left between them. The germline gives CDR1 SNHLY, CDR2 FYNNEI. This chain connects TRBV2 to TRBJ2-5; TRBD2 might be the D (6 bases). This TCR derives from a man aged 18 to 29 in good health. Some clones in this sample may be carry-over from other donors' samples. Sequencing used naive CD4+ T cells from PBMCs. Indicated subset: CD45RA+ positively selected. The CDR3 DNA sequence: TGTGCCAGCAGCCCCGGGGCCTGGGGAGGAACCCAGTACTTC. It specifies CASSPGAWGGTQYF.